The 28 T cell receptor beta chains given below trace back to one sample, sequenced in a study of CD8+ T cells in alopecia areata. Sequencing used cDNA as its template, made by extracting RNA and reverse transcribing it. Method: immunoSEQ multiplex PCR; TCRdb's copy keeps in-frame clones and lacks some. The table includes 150,000 or so clones, around 49% detected once. Source: CD8+ T cells sorted from blood, taken at week 0. Source of these receptors: a human donor with alopecia areata.

The chain links TRBV13 to TRBJ1-2; 8 bases match TRBD1. This CDR3 is 14 amino acids long. The V gene end was trimmed by 5 bases and the J gene end by 4 bases; junction bases not matched to a gene: 6. CDR1 and CDR2 (germline): PRHDT, FYEKMQ (reference sequence). CDR3 DNA: TGTGCCAGCAGCCCCGGACAGGGAAGCTATGGCTACACCTTC. It codes for CASSPGQGSYGYTF.

The DNA of the CDR3 is TGTGCCAGCAGTTACGCTGCTTTGGGCAATCAGCCCCAGCATTTT. This sequence encodes CASSYAALGNQPQHF. The gene calls are TRBV6-5 and TRBJ1-5; unclear D gene. This CDR3 has 15 amino acids. V shed 2 bases and J shed 2 bases, with 10 bases lying between them. In germline, CDR1 is MNHEY, CDR2 SVGAGI.

The J gene is TRBJ1-5, the V gene TRBV27; D is perhaps TRBD1 (6 bases). With 2 bases removed from V and 5 bases from J, the gap between germline ends came to 7 bases. This CDR3 spans 13 amino acids. Germline V gene data show CDR1 as MNHEY and CDR2 as SMNVEV (reference sequence). CDR3 region: CASSLEGDQPQHF. The CDR3 coding sequence is TGTGCCAGCAGTTTAGAGGGGGATCAGCCCCAGCATTTT.

This clone was picked up a small number of times. The gene calls are TRBV27 and TRBJ2-3, with D possibly being TRBD1 (6 bases). V was cut by 5 bases and J by 6 bases, with 21 bases left in between. Germline assignment: CDR1 MNHEY and CDR2 SMNVEV (reference sequence). This CDR3 has 16 residues. In nucleotides, the CDR3 is TGTGCCAGCAGTGCCCGGGACAAGATTGCCCGGGATACGCAGTATTTT. This sequence encodes CASSARDKIARDTQYF.

The rearrangement links TRBV9 to TRBJ2-7, with D possibly being TRBD2 (5 bases). V was shortened by 0 bases and J by 7 bases, with 20 bases between the two germline ends. There are 16 residues in the CDR3. Germline-derived CDR1 and CDR2 are SGDLS and YYNGEE. The CDR3 DNA is TGTGCCAGCAGCGTAGGGGCGTACCCCGATACTAGGGAGCAGTACTTC. This encodes CASSVGAYPDTREQYF.

This clone was found a few times. The chain combines TRBV29-1 with TRBJ2-7; no definite D call. CDR1 SQVTM and CDR2 ANQGSEA come from the germline V gene. The length of the CDR3 is 14 residues. Trimming stripped 0 bases from V and 0 bases from J, with 9 bases between. The CDR3 sequence is CSVEDRGLSYEQYF. CDR3 nucleotide sequence: TGCAGCGTTGAAGATCGCGGTCTCTCCTACGAGCAGTACTTC.

The CDR3 region is CASSLESSYEQYF. CDR3 in DNA: TGCGCCAGCAGCTTAGAGAGCTCCTACGAGCAGTACTTC. V and J are TRBV5-1 and TRBJ2-7; D unclear. CDR1 SGHRS and CDR2 YFSETQ come from the germline V gene. The CDR3 consists of 13 residues. V was trimmed by 2 bases and J by 0 bases, leaving 6 bases between them.

This rearrangement joins TRBV29-1 to TRBJ2-7; tentative D call: TRBD1 (6 bases). The V end was cut by 7 bases, the J end by 0 bases, with 10 bases between. The CDR3 runs to 12 residues. Germline assignment: CDR1 SQVTM and CDR2 ANQGSEA. The DNA for the CDR3 is TGCAGCGCCTCAGGGGACTCCTACGAGCAGTACTTC. This encodes CSASGDSYEQYF.

The V and J genes are TRBV5-1 and TRBJ2-7; a weak D match, TRBD2 (5 bases). V gave up 0 bases and J gave up 5 bases, with 15 bases separating them. The CDR3 has 15 residues. In germline, CDR1 is SGHRS, CDR2 YFSETQ. CDR3 DNA: TGCGCCAGCAGCTTGGCGGGCGGGTTTCCCGACGAGCAGTACTTC. Amino acids: CASSLAGGFPDEQYF.

This sequence joins TRBV27 and TRBJ2-7, with 11 bases matching TRBD1. Germline trimming cut 6 bases from V and 2 bases from J; bases unmatched to any gene: 3. This CDR3 contains 14 residues. The V gene's germline CDR1 is MNHEY and CDR2 SMNVEV (reference sequence). The CDR3 is CASRWTGGPYEQYF. As DNA, the CDR3 is TGTGCCAGCAGATGGACAGGGGGCCCCTACGAGCAGTACTTC.

The rearrangement links TRBV29-1 to TRBJ2-1; D is undetermined. The germline V gene encodes CDR1 SQVTM and CDR2 ANQGSEA. This CDR3 has 13 residues. The V gene lost 4 bases and the J gene lost 4 bases, with 11 bases spanning the gap. The CDR3 region is CSVAPGDYNEQFF. The CDR3 coding sequence is TGCAGCGTTGCGCCAGGCGATTACAATGAGCAGTTCTTC.

This chain joins TRBV5-4 and TRBJ2-5, with D perhaps TRBD2 (5 bases). CDR1 and CDR2 from the germline V gene are SGHNT and YYREEE (reference sequence). Trimming took 5 bases from V and 2 from J, leaving 7 bases between them. This CDR3 is 12 amino acids long. The chain's CDR3 is CASSPGQETQYF. The CDR3, as DNA: TGTGCCAGCAGTCCGGGGCAAGAGACCCAGTACTTC.

This clone was seen more than once but under ten times. This rearrangement joins TRBV27 to TRBJ2-7, with D perhaps given as TRBD1 or TRBD2 (5 bases each). CDR1 MNHEY and CDR2 SMNVEV come from the germline V gene (reference sequence). There are 12 residues in the CDR3. The V gene lost 3 bases and the J gene lost 6 bases, with 9 bases spanning the gap. CDR3: CASSFGAGEQYF. The CDR3 coding sequence is TGTGCCAGCAGTTTCGGGGCGGGCGAGCAGTACTTC.

This clone was detected a few times. The chain uses TRBV4-1 and TRBJ1-2; no clear D gene. Trimming removed 2 bases at V and 9 bases at J, with 10 bases between. This CDR3 is 12 amino acids long. The germline V gene has CDR1 MGHRA and CDR2 YSYEKL. The CDR3 nucleotides read TGCGCCAGCAGCCAATTCGGTGGGAGCTACACCTTC. This translates into CASSQFGGSYTF.

This clone was counted between two and nine times. V usage is TRBV14 and J usage is TRBJ2-1; no clear D gene. CDR3 length: 13 amino acids. Germline loops: CDR1 SGHDN, CDR2 FVKESK. Trimming shortened V by 4 bases and J by 5 bases, and 9 bases separated the two germline ends. The CDR3 region has the DNA TGTGCCAGCAGCCCCTTAGACGACAATGAGCAGTTCTTC. Translation: CASSPLDDNEQFF.

In its sample, this clone was seen a few times. This rearrangement joins TRBV29-1 to TRBJ1-1; D unresolved. Looked up from germline, CDR1 is SQVTM and CDR2 is ANQGSEA. V was trimmed by 7 bases and J by 4 bases, leaving 13 bases between them. The CDR3 covers 12 residues. In DNA, the CDR3 is TGCAGCGCCGACTCCCTCAGCACTGAAGCTTTCTTT. The encoded protein is CSADSLSTEAFF.

This clone was detected only once. CDR3 protein: CASSEDRGIGDTQYF. The CDR3 DNA reads TGTGCCAGCAGCGAGGACAGGGGAATAGGGGATACGCAGTATTTT. The chain links TRBV9 to TRBJ2-3; TRBD1 agrees at 9 bases. J gave up 6 bases and V 3 bases, and 8 bases lay outside the gene matches. This CDR3 spans 15 amino acids. Per germline, CDR1 SGDLS and CDR2 YYNGEE.

On this clone: Within the sample, other DNA sequences also encode this same CDR3. CDR3 protein: CSVGQSSYNEQFF. The DNA for the CDR3 is TGCAGCGTTGGACAGAGCTCCTACAATGAGCAGTTCTTC. The chain recombines TRBV29-1 with TRBJ2-1, with D tentatively TRBD1 (5 bases). This CDR3 spans 13 amino acids. Looked up from germline, CDR1 is SQVTM and CDR2 is ANQGSEA. Trimming cost V 4 bases and J 0 bases, with 7 bases left between them.

The J gene is TRBJ2-7, the V gene TRBV5-1, with D uncertain. V was shortened by 3 bases and J by 3 bases, with 16 bases between the two germline ends. Germline V gene sequence: CDR1 SGHRS, CDR2 YFSETQ. The CDR3 is 15 residues long. The CDR3 nucleotides are TGCGCCAGCAGCTCGCATGACACCTTCGGCTACGAGCAGTACTTC. Translating gives CASSSHDTFGYEQYF.

This chain links TRBV6-5 with TRBJ2-1, with D tentatively TRBD1 (6 bases). This CDR3 is built from 13 residues. Germline lookup yields CDR1 MNHEY and CDR2 SVGAGI. The V gene lost 6 bases and the J gene lost 10 bases, with 16 bases spanning the gap. The CDR3 DNA sequence: TGTGCCAGCAGACGGACAGCTGAAGGGGAGCAGTTCTTC. Its protein is CASRRTAEGEQFF.

This clone has more than one count but fewer than ten. V usage is TRBV4-3 and J usage is TRBJ2-1; D gene unclear. Germline V CDR1 and CDR2: LGHNA, YSLEER. V was cut by 1 base and J by 5 bases, with 15 bases left in between. This CDR3 has 16 amino acids. The CDR3 nucleotides are TGCGCCAGCAGCCAAGTCTTTAGTCAGGTCAACAATGAGCAGTTCTTC. Translating gives CASSQVFSQVNNEQFF.

V and J are TRBV30 and TRBJ2-7; D uncertain. There are 13 residues in the CDR3. V was cut by 2 bases and J by 2 bases, with 10 bases left in between. Germline lookup yields CDR1 GTSNPN and CDR2 SVGIG (reference sequence). The CDR3 protein is CAWSLDGTYEQYF. In DNA form, the CDR3 reads TGTGCCTGGAGTTTGGACGGTACCTACGAGCAGTACTTC.

This clone counts as medium-sized. The chain is built from TRBV19 and TRBJ1-6; 7 positions agree with TRBD1. The junction had 8 bases not matched to a gene; V was cut back by 9 bases and J by 9 bases. The CDR3 is 13 residues long. Per the germline V gene, CDR1 is LNHDA and CDR2 is SQIVND (reference sequence). The CDR3 DNA is TGTGCCAGCCTAGAGGGGGCCGCTTCACCCCTCCACTTT. Translated, it gives CASLEGAASPLHF.

This chain joins TRBV7-2 and TRBJ2-3, with D perhaps given as TRBD1 or TRBD2 (5 bases each). CDR1 is SGHTA, CDR2 FQGNSA, per germline. The CDR3 contains 12 residues. Trimming cost V 0 bases and J 14 bases, with 12 bases left between them. The CDR3 DNA reads TGTGCCAGCAGCTTAGCGGGGGACCAACGGTATTTT. This sequence encodes CASSLAGDQRYF.

The CDR3 here is CASSQDYRAGELFF. The CDR3, as DNA: TGCGCCAGCAGCCAAGATTATCGGGCCGGGGAGCTGTTTTTT. The genes are TRBV4-3 and TRBJ2-2; D call uncertain. CDR1 and CDR2 from the germline V gene are LGHNA and YSLEER. This CDR3 comprises 14 residues. Trimming cost V 0 bases and J 6 bases, with 8 bases left between them.

The rearrangement uses TRBV6-5 and TRBJ2-6; a weak D match, TRBD2 (6 bases). Germline V gene data show CDR1 as MNHEY and CDR2 as SVGAGI. V lost 4 bases to trimming and J lost 4 bases, with 8 bases between them. CDR3 length: 14 amino acids. The CDR3 DNA is TGTGCCAGCAGTTCGGGGGAGGGGGCCAACGTCCTGACTTTC. Residues: CASSSGEGANVLTF.

The V call is TRBV30, the J call TRBJ2-5; D is possibly TRBD2 (5 bases). Trimming removed 1 base at V and 5 bases at J, with 5 bases between. The germline gives CDR1 GTSNPN, CDR2 SVGIG (reference sequence). This CDR3 has 11 residues. The CDR3 DNA sequence: TGTGCCTGGAGTGGCGGGGAGACCCAGTACTTC. Translated: CAWSGGETQYF.

The chain employs TRBV9 and TRBJ2-7; TRBD2 is a possible D gene (6 bases). The CDR3 extends over 14 amino acids. The germline V and J ends were trimmed by 4 bases and 2 bases, with 13 bases remaining between them. The germline gives CDR1 SGDLS, CDR2 YYNGEE. The CDR3 here is CASSSRPGAYEQYF. CDR3 bases: TGTGCCAGCAGCAGCAGACCGGGAGCCTACGAGCAGTACTTC.